The next 21 T cell receptor beta chains were all read from a single sample in a study of CD8 T cells in Susac syndrome. RNA amounts of roughly 0.45 to 1 ug underwent reverse transcription with random hexamers. TCRdb reanalysed the immunoSEQ multiplex PCR reads using MiXCR and keeps one entry per CDR3 protein. Of about 180,000 distinct CDR3 sequences in the sample, roughly 95% were seen once. Sequencing used CD8+ T cells from PBMCs. These receptors were taken from a human donor with multiple sclerosis.

This clonotype was detected only once. The V call is TRBV9, the J call TRBJ2-5; possibly TRBD1 for D (6 bases). V was shortened by 4 bases and J by 3 bases, with 16 bases between the two germline ends. The length of the CDR3 is 15 residues. CDR1 and CDR2 from the germline V gene are SGDLS and YYNGEE. The CDR3 bases are TGTGCCAGCAGCTTTACCAGGGGACCCAAAGAGACCCAGTACTTC. Its protein is CASSFTRGPKETQYF.

The chain is built from TRBV29-1 and TRBJ2-1; 10 nucleotides agree with TRBD1. Germline CDR1 SQVTM, CDR2 ANQGSEA. The CDR3 has 16 residues. Germline trimming cut 5 bases from V and 6 bases from J; bases unmatched to any gene: 13. In DNA form, the CDR3 reads TGCAGCGTTCAATTCCCCGGGACAGGGGTTATCAATGAGCAGTTCTTC. Translated, it gives CSVQFPGTGVINEQFF.

The chain uses TRBV20-1 and TRBJ2-3; D not certain. V was shortened by 4 bases and J by 3 bases, with 23 bases between the two germline ends. Germline V gene sequence: CDR1 DFQATT, CDR2 SNEGSKA (reference sequence). The CDR3 contains 17 residues. The chain's CDR3 is CSATQLPTEAATDTQYF. CDR3 nucleotide sequence: TGCAGTGCTACTCAGCTACCTACTGAGGCGGCAACAGATACGCAGTATTTT.

J is TRBJ2-1 and V is TRBV24-1; the match to TRBD2 covers 11 bases. CDR3 length equals 17 residues. V was pared by 2 bases and J by 6 bases, with 8 bases of the junction left unmatched. Germline CDR1 reads KGHDR; CDR2 reads SFDVKD. As DNA, the CDR3 is TGTGCCACCAGTGATTCCACCTATAGCGGGGGGGCCAATGAGCAGTTCTTC. This codes for CATSDSTYSGGANEQFF.

The chain links TRBV29-1 to TRBJ1-1, with a weak D call TRBD1 (5 bases). Germline-derived CDR1 and CDR2 are SQVTM and ANQGSEA. Trimming took off 7 bases at V and 5 bases at J, with 17 bases between the two ends. The CDR3 is made up of 13 amino acids. The CDR3 bases are TGCAGCGCACAGAGAGGGGCGGGTACTGAAGCTTTCTTT. Residues: CSAQRGAGTEAFF.

This chain joins TRBV29-1 and TRBJ2-1; TRBD1 matches at 7 bases. CDR3 length equals 12 residues. The V and J ends lost 7 bases and 7 bases, in that order; junction bases with no gene match: 7. Germline V gene sequence: CDR1 SQVTM, CDR2 ANQGSEA. CDR3 bases: TGCAGCGAACGACAGGGTTTGAATGAGCAGTTCTTC. It is translated as CSERQGLNEQFF.

This clonotype was counted a single time. The chain is built from TRBV12-5 and TRBJ2-2; D may match TRBD1 or TRBD2 (5 bases each). Germline V gene lookup returns CDR1 LGHNT and CDR2 FRNRAP. The CDR3 runs to 14 residues. Between the trimmed V and J ends, which lost 2 bases and 6 bases, there was a span of 10 bases. The CDR3 spells CASGLSSGPGELFF. DNA for the CDR3: TGTGCTAGTGGTTTGAGTTCGGGACCCGGGGAGCTGTTTTTT.

This chain uses TRBV20-1 with TRBJ1-1, with D unclear. CDR3 length: 12 amino acids. Germline CDR1 and CDR2: DFQATT and SNEGSKA (reference sequence). V dropped 7 bases and J dropped 1 base, with 10 bases sitting between them. The CDR3 reads CSVRRSNTEAFF. The CDR3 DNA reads as TGCAGTGTCCGCAGATCGAACACTGAAGCTTTCTTT.

The CDR3 spells CASSQVGRPYEQYF. The CDR3 nucleotides are TGCGCCAGCAGCCAAGTCGGCAGACCCTACGAGCAGTACTTC. The chain carries TRBV4-1 and TRBJ2-7; no clear D. Germline V lookup: CDR1 MGHRA, CDR2 YSYEKL. The length of the CDR3 is 14 residues. V was clipped by 1 base and J by 2 bases, with 9 bases between them.

This clonotype showed up just once. The chain couples TRBV4-1 to TRBJ1-1, with 7 bases identical to TRBD1. CDR3 size: 14 residues. V shed 3 bases and J 10 bases; nucleotides not matched to a gene: 11. Germline values: CDR1 MGHRA, CDR2 YSYEKL. DNA for the CDR3: TGCGCCAGCAGCCACTTCGGGACAGCCCTGGGAGCTTTCTTT. Encoded protein: CASSHFGTALGAFF.

This rearrangement joins TRBV15 to TRBJ1-2, with a tentative D call TRBD1 (6 bases). From germline, CDR1 is LNHNV and CDR2 YYDKDF (reference sequence). With 8 bases removed from V and 0 bases from J, the gap between germline ends came to 10 bases. The CDR3 runs 13 residues. The CDR3 nucleotides read TGTGCCACCCAGGACAGATCTAACTATGGCTACACCTTC. It specifies CATQDRSNYGYTF.

V and J are TRBV5-1 and TRBJ2-7; 9 bases map to TRBD1. Germline V CDR1 and CDR2: SGHRS, YFSETQ. The ends lost 5 bases at V and 3 bases at J; junction bases unmatched: 6. The CDR3 consists of 14 residues. For the CDR3, the DNA is TGCGCCAGCAGACCGGGACAGGGACTCTACGAGCAGTACTTC. Translation: CASRPGQGLYEQYF.

The rearrangement links TRBV28 to TRBJ2-1, with TRBD2 identical over 11 bases. V lost 5 bases, J lost 6 bases, and 9 bases stayed unmatched. CDR3 size: 16 residues. Per germline, CDR1 MDHEN and CDR2 SYDVKM. CDR3 coding DNA: TGTGCCAGCAGTCCGATGACTAGCGGGATCTCCAATGAGCAGTTCTTC. Amino acids: CASSPMTSGISNEQFF.

The chain has TRBV27 and TRBJ1-2; no clear D. Germline CDR1 is MNHEY and CDR2 is SMNVEV (reference sequence). The CDR3 is made up of 14 amino acids. The V end lost 4 bases, the J end lost 5 bases, and 14 bases lay between the germline ends. CDR3 region: CASSSTDTIYGYTF. Written as DNA, the CDR3 is TGTGCCAGCAGTTCCACCGACACAATTTATGGCTACACCTTC.

This clonotype showed up just once. V gene TRBV5-6 combines with J gene TRBJ1-1; 10 nucleotides match TRBD1. CDR3 length equals 16 residues. Per the germline V gene, CDR1 is SGHDT and CDR2 is YYEEEE. Trimming removed 4 bases from V and 5 bases from J; junction bases left unmatched: 11. As DNA, the CDR3 is TGTGCCAGCAGCCGCCGCCGACAGGGGGCAAGGACTGAAGCTTTCTTT. Translation gives CASSRRRQGARTEAFF.

The chain joins TRBV6-5 to TRBJ2-7; no firm D call. CDR1 and CDR2 (germline): MNHEY, SVGAGI. CDR3 length: 13 amino acids. Trimming left V 4 bases short and J 1 base short, with 8 bases between. CDR3 sequence reads: CASSSLYSYEQYF. The CDR3 DNA follows: TGTGCCAGCAGTTCCCTCTATTCCTACGAGCAGTACTTC.

In DNA, the CDR3 is TGTGCCACCAGCAGAGTCAGTTCCTATGGCTACACCTTC. This translates into CATSRVSSYGYTF. The chain combines TRBV15 with TRBJ1-2; D gene unclear. The CDR3 length is 13 residues. The germline gives CDR1 LNHNV, CDR2 YYDKDF (reference sequence). Trimming removed 1 base from V and 4 bases from J, with 7 bases in between.

The chain carries TRBV28 and TRBJ2-7; tentative D call: TRBD2 (5 bases). The CDR3 is 12 residues long. The V gene's germline CDR1 is MDHEN and CDR2 SYDVKM. Trimming removed 6 bases from V and 4 bases from J, with 10 bases in between. The chain's CDR3 is CASSGNLYEQYF. The CDR3 DNA reads as TGTGCCAGCAGCGGGAATTTATACGAGCAGTACTTC.

The chain is built from TRBV9 and TRBJ1-2; 7 positions agree with TRBD1. Trimming took 2 bases from V and 3 from J; bases not matched to a gene: 10. Per the germline V gene, CDR1 is SGDLS and CDR2 is YYNGEE. The length of the CDR3 is 16 residues. The CDR3 nucleotides are TGTGCCAGCAGCGTCCGGACAGGACTTGTTGACTATGGCTACACCTTC. This codes for CASSVRTGLVDYGYTF.

J is TRBJ2-5 and V is TRBV15, with D hard to call. The CDR3 has 15 amino acids. The germline CDR1 and CDR2 sequences are LNHNV and YYDKDF (reference sequence). Trimming took off 1 base at V and 2 bases at J, with 11 bases between the two ends. CDR3 protein: CATSRVPLWQETQYF. In DNA, the CDR3 is TGTGCCACCAGCAGAGTGCCATTGTGGCAAGAGACCCAGTACTTC.

The chain employs TRBV7-6 and TRBJ2-7; D unresolved. This CDR3 contains 15 residues. V was cut by 5 bases and J by 5 bases, with 19 bases left in between. Germline loops: CDR1 SGHVS, CDR2 FNYEAQ. CDR3 region: CASSAGPSLVHEQYF. In nucleotides, the CDR3 is TGTGCCAGCAGCGCAGGACCATCGCTGGTCCACGAGCAGTACTTC.